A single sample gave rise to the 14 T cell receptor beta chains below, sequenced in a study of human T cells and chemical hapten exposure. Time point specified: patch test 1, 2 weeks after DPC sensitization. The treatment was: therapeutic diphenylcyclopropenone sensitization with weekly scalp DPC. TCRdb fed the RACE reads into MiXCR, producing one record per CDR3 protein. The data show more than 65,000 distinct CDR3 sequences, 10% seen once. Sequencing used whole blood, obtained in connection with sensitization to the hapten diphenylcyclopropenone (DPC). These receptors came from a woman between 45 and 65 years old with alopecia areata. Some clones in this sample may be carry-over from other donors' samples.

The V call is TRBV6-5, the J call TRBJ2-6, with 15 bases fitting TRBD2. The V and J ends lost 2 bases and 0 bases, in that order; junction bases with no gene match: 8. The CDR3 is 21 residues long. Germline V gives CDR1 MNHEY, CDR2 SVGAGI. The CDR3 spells CASSYLGLAGGARSGANVLTF. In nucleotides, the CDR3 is TGTGCCAGCAGTTACCTGGGACTAGCGGGGGGAGCCCGCTCTGGGGCCAACGTCCTGACTTTC.

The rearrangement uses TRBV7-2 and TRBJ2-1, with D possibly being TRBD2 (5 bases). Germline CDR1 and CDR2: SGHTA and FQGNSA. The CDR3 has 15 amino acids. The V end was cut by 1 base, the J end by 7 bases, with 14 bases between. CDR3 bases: TGTGCCAGCAGCTTAGATACGCGATCGGGAAATGAGCAGTTCTTC. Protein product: CASSLDTRSGNEQFF.

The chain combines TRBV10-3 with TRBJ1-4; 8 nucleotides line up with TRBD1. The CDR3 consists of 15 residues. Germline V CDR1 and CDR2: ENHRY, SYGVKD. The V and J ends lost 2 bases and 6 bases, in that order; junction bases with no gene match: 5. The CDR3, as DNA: TGTGCCATCAGTGAGAGACAGGGGCAGGATGAAAAACTGTTTTTT. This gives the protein CAISERQGQDEKLFF.

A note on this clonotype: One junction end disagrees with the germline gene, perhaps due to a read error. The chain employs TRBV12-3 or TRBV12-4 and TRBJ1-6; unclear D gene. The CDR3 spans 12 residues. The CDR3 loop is CASSLQNSPPHF. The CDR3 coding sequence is TGTGCCAGCAGCCTACAGAATTCACCCCCCCACTTT.

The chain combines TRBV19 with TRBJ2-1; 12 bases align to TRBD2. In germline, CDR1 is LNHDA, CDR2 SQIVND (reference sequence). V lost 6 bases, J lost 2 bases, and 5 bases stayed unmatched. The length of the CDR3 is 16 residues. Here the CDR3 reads CASSTGLAGPYNEQFF. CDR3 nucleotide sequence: TGTGCCAGTAGCACCGGACTAGCGGGACCCTACAATGAGCAGTTCTTC.

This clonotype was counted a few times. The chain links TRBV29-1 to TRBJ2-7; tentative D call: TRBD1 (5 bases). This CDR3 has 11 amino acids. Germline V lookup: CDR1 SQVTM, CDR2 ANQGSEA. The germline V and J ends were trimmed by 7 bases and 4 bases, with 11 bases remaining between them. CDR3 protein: CSAGHFYEQYF. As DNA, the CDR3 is TGCAGCGCTGGACACTTTTACGAGCAGTACTTC.

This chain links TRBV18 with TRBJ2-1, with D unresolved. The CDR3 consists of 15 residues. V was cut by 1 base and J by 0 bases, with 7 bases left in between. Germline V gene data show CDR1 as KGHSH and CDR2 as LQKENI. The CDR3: CASSPLPSSYNEQFF. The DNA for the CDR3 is TGTGCCAGCTCACCACTCCCGAGCTCCTACAATGAGCAGTTCTTC.

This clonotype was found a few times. The CDR3 nucleotides read TGCGCCAGCAGCTTGAGGGACTCAGATACGCAGTATTTT. Amino acid sequence: CASSLRDSDTQYF. V gene TRBV5-1 combines with J gene TRBJ2-3, with a weak D call TRBD2 (6 bases). CDR3 length equals 13 residues. Trimming shortened V by 1 base and J by 4 bases, and 7 bases separated the two germline ends. From germline, CDR1 is SGHRS and CDR2 YFSETQ.

Here the CDR3 DNA reads TGTGCCAGCAGCCTTTGGACAGCCGCCGGGTACGAGCAGTACTTC. Protein: CASSLWTAAGYEQYF. The chain carries TRBV14 and TRBJ2-7; D is possibly TRBD1 (6 bases). This CDR3 spans 15 amino acids. Trimming took off 4 bases at V and 4 bases at J, with 17 bases between the two ends. Per germline, CDR1 SGHDN and CDR2 FVKESK.

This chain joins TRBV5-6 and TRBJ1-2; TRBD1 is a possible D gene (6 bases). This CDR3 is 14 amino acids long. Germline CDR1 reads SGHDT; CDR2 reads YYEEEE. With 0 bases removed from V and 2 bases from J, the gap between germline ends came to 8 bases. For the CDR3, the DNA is TGTGCCAGCAGCTTGGGTACAGGGAACTATGGCTACACCTTC. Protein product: CASSLGTGNYGYTF.

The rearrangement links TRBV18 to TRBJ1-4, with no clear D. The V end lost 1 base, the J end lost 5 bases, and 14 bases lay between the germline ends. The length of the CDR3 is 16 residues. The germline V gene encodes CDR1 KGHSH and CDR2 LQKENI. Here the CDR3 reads CASSPRGLTINEKLFF. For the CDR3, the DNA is TGTGCCAGCTCACCACGAGGACTTACTATAAATGAAAAACTGTTTTTT. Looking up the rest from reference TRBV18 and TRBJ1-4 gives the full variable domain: NAGVMQNPRHLVRRRGQEARLRCSPMKGHSHVYWYRQLPEEGLKFMVYLQKENIIDESGMPKERFSAEFPKEGPSILRIQQVVRGDSAAYFCASSPRGLTINEKLFFGSGTQLSVL.

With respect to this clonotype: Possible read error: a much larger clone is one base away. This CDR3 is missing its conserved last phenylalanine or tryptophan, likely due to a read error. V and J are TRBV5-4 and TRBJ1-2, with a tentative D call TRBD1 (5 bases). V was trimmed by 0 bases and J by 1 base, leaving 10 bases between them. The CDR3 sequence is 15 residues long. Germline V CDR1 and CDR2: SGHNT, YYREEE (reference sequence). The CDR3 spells CASSLGQGINYGYTI. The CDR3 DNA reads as TGTGCCAGCAGCTTGGGGCAGGGAATTAACTATGGCTACACCATC.

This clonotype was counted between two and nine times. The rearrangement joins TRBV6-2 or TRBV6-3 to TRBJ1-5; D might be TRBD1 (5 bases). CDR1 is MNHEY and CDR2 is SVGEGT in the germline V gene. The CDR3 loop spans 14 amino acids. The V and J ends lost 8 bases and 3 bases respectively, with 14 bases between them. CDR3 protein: CASYTGLINQPQHF. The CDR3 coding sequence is TGTGCCAGCTATACGGGACTGATCAATCAGCCCCAGCATTTT.

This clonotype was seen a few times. CDR3 DNA sequence: TGCAGCGGCCGGGACTCTGGTACCAAAAACATTCAGTACTTC. It codes for CSGRDSGTKNIQYF. This chain connects TRBV29-1 to TRBJ2-4, with D perhaps matching TRBD2 (6 bases). V was trimmed by 7 bases and J by 2 bases, leaving 15 bases between them. The CDR3 is 14 residues long. The germline CDR1 and CDR2 sequences are SQVTM and ANQGSEA.